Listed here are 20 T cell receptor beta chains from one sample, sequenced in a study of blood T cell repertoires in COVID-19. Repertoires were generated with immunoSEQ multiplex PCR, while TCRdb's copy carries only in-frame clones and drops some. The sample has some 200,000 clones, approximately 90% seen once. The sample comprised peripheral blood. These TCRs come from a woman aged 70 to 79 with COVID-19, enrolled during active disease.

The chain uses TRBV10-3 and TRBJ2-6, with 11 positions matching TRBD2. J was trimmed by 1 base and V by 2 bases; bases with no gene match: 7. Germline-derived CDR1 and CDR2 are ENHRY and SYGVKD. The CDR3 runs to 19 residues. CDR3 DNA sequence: TGTGCCATCAGTGAGGGTCTTAGACTAGCGGGATCTGGGGCCAACGTCCTGACTTTC. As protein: CAISEGLRLAGSGANVLTF.

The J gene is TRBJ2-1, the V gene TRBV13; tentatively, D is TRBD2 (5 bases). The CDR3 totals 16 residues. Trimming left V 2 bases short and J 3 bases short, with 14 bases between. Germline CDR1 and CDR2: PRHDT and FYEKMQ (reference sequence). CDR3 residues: CASSLLGLAHYNEQFF. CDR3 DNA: TGTGCCAGCAGCTTACTAGGGCTAGCTCACTACAATGAGCAGTTCTTC.

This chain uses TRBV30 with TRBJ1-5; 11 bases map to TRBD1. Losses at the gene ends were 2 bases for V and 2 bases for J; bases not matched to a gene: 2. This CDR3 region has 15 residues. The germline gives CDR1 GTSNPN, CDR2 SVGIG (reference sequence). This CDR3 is CAWSKGQGGNQPQHF. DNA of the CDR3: TGTGCCTGGAGTAAGGGACAGGGGGGCAATCAGCCCCAGCATTTT. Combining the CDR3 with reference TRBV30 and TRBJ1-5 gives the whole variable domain SQTIHQWPATLVQPVGSPLSLECTVEGTSNPNLYWYRQAAGRGLQLLFYSVGIGQISSEVPQNLSASRPQDRQFILSSKKLLLSDSGFYLCAWSKGQGGNQPQHFGDGTRLSIL.

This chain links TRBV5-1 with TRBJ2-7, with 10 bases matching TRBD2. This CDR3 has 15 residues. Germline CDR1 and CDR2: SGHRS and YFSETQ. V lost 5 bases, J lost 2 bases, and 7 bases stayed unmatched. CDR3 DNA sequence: TGCGCCAGCAGTAGACTAGCGGGCCCTACCTACGAGCAGTACTTC. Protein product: CASSRLAGPTYEQYF.

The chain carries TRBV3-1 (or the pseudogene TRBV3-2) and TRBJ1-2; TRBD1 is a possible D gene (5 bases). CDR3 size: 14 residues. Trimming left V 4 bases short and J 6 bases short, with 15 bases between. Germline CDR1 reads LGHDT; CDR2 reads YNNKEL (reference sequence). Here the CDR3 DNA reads TGTGCCAGCAGCCGGGACCAGGCGGGAGATGGCTACACCTTC. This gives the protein CASSRDQAGDGYTF.

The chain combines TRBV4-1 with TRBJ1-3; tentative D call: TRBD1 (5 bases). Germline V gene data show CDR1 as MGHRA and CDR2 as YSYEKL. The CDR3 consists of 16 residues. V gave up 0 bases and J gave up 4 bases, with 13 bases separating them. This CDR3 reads CASSQDRGGLGNTIYF. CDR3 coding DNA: TGCGCCAGCAGCCAAGATCGGGGGGGTTTGGGAAACACCATATATTTT.

The CDR3 loop is CASRDRDRGTGEQYF. The CDR3 region has the DNA TGTGCCAGTAGAGACCGGGACAGGGGGACAGGCGAGCAGTACTTC. The chain couples TRBV6-5 to TRBJ2-7; the match to TRBD1 covers 11 bases. The J segment lost 6 bases and the V segment lost 9 bases, leaving 13 bases of the junction unmatched. The CDR3 contains 15 residues. Germline values: CDR1 MNHEY, CDR2 SVGAGI.

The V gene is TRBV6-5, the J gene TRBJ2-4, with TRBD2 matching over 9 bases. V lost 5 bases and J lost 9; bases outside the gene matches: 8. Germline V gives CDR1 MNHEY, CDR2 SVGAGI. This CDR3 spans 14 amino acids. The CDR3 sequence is CASSPGLANSIQYF. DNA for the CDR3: TGTGCCAGCAGTCCCGGACTAGCGAATTCCATTCAGTACTTC.

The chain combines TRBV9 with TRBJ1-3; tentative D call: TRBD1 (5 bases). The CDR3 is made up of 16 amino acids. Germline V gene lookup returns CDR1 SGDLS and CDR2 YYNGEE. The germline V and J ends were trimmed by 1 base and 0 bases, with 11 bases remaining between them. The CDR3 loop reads CASSVSRDNSGNTIYF. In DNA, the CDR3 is TGTGCCAGCAGCGTATCCAGGGATAACTCTGGAAACACCATATATTTT.

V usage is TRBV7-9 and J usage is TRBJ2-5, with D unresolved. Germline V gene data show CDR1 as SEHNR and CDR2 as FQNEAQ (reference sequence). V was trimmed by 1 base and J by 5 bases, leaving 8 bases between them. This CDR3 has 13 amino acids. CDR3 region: CASSLDVEETQYF. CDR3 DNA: TGTGCCAGCAGCTTAGACGTGGAGGAGACCCAGTACTTC.

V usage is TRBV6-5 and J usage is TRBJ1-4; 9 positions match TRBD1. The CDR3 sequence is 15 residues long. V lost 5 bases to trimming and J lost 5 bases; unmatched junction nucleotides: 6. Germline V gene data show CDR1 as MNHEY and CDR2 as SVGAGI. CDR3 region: CASSPLGTGNEKLFF. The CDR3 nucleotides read TGTGCCAGCAGTCCTTTAGGGACAGGGAATGAAAAACTGTTTTTT.

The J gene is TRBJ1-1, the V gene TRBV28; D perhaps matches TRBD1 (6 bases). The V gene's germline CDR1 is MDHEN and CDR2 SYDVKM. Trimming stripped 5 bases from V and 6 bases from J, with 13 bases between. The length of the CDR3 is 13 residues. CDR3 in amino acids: CASSGQLSPEAFF. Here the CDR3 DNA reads TGTGCCAGCAGTGGACAGCTATCCCCTGAAGCTTTCTTT. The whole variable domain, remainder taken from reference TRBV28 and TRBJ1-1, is DVKVTQSSRYLVKRTGEKVFLECVQDMDHENMFWYRQDPGLGLRLIYFSYDVKMKEKGDIPEGYSVSREKKERFSLILESASTNQTSMYLCASSGQLSPEAFFGQGTRLTVV.

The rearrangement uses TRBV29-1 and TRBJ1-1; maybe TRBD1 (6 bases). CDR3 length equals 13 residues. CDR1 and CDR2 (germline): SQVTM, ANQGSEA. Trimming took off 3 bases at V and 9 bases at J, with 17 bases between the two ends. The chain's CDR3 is CSVDMGYRDQAFF. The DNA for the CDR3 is TGCAGCGTTGATATGGGATACAGGGATCAAGCTTTCTTT.

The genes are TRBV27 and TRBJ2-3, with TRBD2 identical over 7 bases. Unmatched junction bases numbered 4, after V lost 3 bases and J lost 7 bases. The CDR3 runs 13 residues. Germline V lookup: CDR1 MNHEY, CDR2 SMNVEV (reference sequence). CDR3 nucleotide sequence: TGTGCCAGCAGTTTGCGGGAGATCAATACGCAGTATTTT. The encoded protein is CASSLREINTQYF.

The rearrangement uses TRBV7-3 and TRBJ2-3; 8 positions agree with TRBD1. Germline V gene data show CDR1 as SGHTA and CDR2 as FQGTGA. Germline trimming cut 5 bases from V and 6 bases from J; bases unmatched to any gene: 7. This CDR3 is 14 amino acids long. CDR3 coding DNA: TGTGCCAGCAGCCAAGGACAGGGTTCGGATACGCAGTATTTT. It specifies CASSQGQGSDTQYF. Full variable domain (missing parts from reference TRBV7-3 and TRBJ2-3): GAGVSQTPSNKVTEKGKYVELRCDPISGHTALYWYRQSLGQGPEFLIYFQGTGAADDSGLPNDRFFAVRPEGSVSTLKIQRTERGDSAVYLCASSQGQGSDTQYFGPGTRLTVL.

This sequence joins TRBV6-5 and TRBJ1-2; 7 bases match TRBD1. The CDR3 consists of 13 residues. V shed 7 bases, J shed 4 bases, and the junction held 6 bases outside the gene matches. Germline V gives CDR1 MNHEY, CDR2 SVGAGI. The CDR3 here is CASTHRGPYGYTF. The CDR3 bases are TGTGCCAGCACCCACAGGGGCCCCTATGGCTACACCTTC.

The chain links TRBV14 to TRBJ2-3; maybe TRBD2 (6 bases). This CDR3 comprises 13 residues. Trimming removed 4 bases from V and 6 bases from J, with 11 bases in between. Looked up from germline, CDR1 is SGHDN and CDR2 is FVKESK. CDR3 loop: CASSPGLRDTQYF. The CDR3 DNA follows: TGTGCCAGCAGCCCTGGACTAAGGGATACGCAGTATTTT.

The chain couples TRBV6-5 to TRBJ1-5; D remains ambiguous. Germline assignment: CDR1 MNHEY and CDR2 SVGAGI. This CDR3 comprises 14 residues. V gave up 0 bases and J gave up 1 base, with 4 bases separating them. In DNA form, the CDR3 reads TGTGCCAGCAGTTACTCGTCGAGCAATCAGCCCCAGCATTTT. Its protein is CASSYSSSNQPQHF.

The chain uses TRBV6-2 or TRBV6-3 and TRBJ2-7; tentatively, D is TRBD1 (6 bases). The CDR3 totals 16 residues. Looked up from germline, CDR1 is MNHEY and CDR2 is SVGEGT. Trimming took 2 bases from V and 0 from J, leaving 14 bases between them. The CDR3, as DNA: TGTGCCAGCAGTTACAGGATCGGACAGAACTCCTACGAGCAGTACTTC. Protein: CASSYRIGQNSYEQYF.

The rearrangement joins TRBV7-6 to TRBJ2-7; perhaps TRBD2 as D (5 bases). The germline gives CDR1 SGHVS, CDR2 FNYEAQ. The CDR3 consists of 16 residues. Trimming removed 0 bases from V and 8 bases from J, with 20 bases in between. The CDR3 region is CASSLAGSSVASKQYF. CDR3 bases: TGTGCCAGCAGCTTAGCGGGGAGCTCAGTCGCATCGAAGCAGTACTTC.